The 22 T cell receptor beta chains listed next were all sequenced from one sample in a study of shared clonotypes between healthy human individuals. CD45RO-negative cells were positively selected for CCR7, leaving out terminally differentiated effector memory CD45RA+ cells. Sequenced by immunoSEQ multiplex PCR; TCRdb stores in-frame clones only, minus some. The sample lists around 2.1 million clones; 90% to 95% were seen once. The sequencing sample was made of naive CD8+ T cells from PBMCs. These receptors were obtained from a man in his late teens or twenties in good health. Some clones in this sample may be carry-over from other donors' samples.

CDR3 amino acids: CASKDRASNTEAFF. The CDR3 bases are TGTGCCAGCAAGGACAGGGCCTCGAACACTGAAGCTTTCTTT. The chain combines TRBV6-4 with TRBJ1-1, with 8 bases matching TRBD1. Germline CDR1 reads MRHNA; CDR2 reads SNTAGT. CDR3 size: 14 residues. After removal of 7 bases from V and 1 base from J, the junction contained 5 bases not matched to a gene.

The rearrangement links TRBV7-6 to TRBJ1-1; D unresolved. CDR3 length: 12 amino acids. Per germline, CDR1 SGHVS and CDR2 FNYEAQ. Trimming pared 4 bases from V and 8 bases from J, leaving 11 bases between. The CDR3 DNA is TGTGCCAGCAGCTCCCTGAATGCCGAAGCTTTCTTT. It codes for CASSSLNAEAFF.

This chain joins TRBV14 and TRBJ2-1; D unclear. V dropped 4 bases and J dropped 9 bases, with 16 bases sitting between them. The germline V gene has CDR1 SGHDN and CDR2 FVKESK. The CDR3 is 14 residues long. Here the CDR3 reads CASSPLPGPGEQFF. CDR3 in DNA: TGTGCCAGCAGCCCCCTTCCGGGCCCGGGTGAGCAGTTCTTC.

The chain uses TRBV21-1 and TRBJ2-4; no DNA check was done on the table's D call, TRBD2. TRBV21-1 is shown as a pseudogene. The CDR3 sequence is 18 residues long. The DNA of the CDR3 is TGTGCCAGCAACGAAAAAAGCCCATCAGCGATTGAGAAAAACATTCAGTACTTC. Encoded protein: CASNEKSPSAIEKNIQYF.

The V and J genes are TRBV28 and TRBJ2-5; D is undetermined. Germline V CDR1 and CDR2: MDHEN, SYDVKM. Deletions cut 6 bases from V and 4 bases from J, with 6 bases between. The CDR3 spans 11 residues. CDR3 DNA sequence: TGTGCCAGCAGCCAAATAGAGACCCAGTACTTC. Translated, it gives CASSQIETQYF.

Only one count was recorded for this clone. Other DNA sequences in this sample translate to the same CDR3. V is TRBV9 and J is TRBJ2-7; D possibly matches TRBD1 or TRBD2 (7 bases each). Germline-derived CDR1 and CDR2 are SGDLS and YYNGEE. The CDR3 runs 14 residues. V lost 4 bases to trimming and J lost 2 bases, with 13 bases between them. The CDR3 DNA is TGTGCCAGCAGCCCAGGGGGGGACACCTACGAGCAGTACTTC. Translated: CASSPGGDTYEQYF.

The chain uses TRBV6-5 and TRBJ1-4; D is possibly TRBD1 (5 bases). From germline, CDR1 is MNHEY and CDR2 SVGAGI. The ends were cut back, 2 bases at V and 6 bases at J, with 10 bases in the middle. This CDR3 contains 14 residues. In DNA, the CDR3 is TGTGCCAGCAGTTACGGCAGGGAGGATGAAAAACTGTTTTTT. Translation gives CASSYGREDEKLFF.

The rearrangement links TRBV4-3 to TRBJ1-1; D unresolved. The CDR3 has 16 residues. V lost 4 bases and J 2 bases, leaving 17 bases between the germline ends. Germline lookup yields CDR1 LGHNA and CDR2 YSLEER. The CDR3 DNA sequence: TGCGCCAGCAGCCCCGGAACGGGCCGACAAAACACTGAAGCTTTCTTT. This gives the protein CASSPGTGRQNTEAFF.

The V gene is TRBV11-2, the J gene TRBJ1-4, with D possibly being TRBD1 (6 bases). Per the germline V gene, CDR1 is SGHAT and CDR2 is FQNNGV. The CDR3 has 16 residues. V was pared by 0 bases and J by 0 bases, with 8 bases between. CDR3: CASSLDSGATNEKLFF. The CDR3 coding sequence is TGTGCCAGCAGCTTAGACTCAGGGGCAACTAATGAAAAACTGTTTTTT.

Only one count was recorded for this clone. The chain couples TRBV7-9 to TRBJ2-1; 8 bases are a match to TRBD1. This CDR3 comprises 15 residues. J lost 1 base, V lost 5 bases, and 4 bases had no gene match. Germline CDR1 and CDR2: SEHNR and FQNEAQ (reference sequence). The CDR3 region has the DNA TGTGCCAGCAGCCACGGGACAGGTTCCTACAATGAGCAGTTCTTC. Protein: CASSHGTGSYNEQFF.

CDR3: CASGPGQGTNQPQHF. The CDR3 coding sequence is TGTGCCAGCGGCCCGGGACAGGGGACCAATCAGCCCCAGCATTTT. The chain uses TRBV2 and TRBJ1-5; 10 nucleotides agree with TRBD1. Germline V lookup: CDR1 SNHLY, CDR2 FYNNEI. Trimming at V came to 8 bases and at J to 3 bases, leaving 7 bases not matched to a gene. The CDR3 has 15 residues.

The chain couples TRBV27 to TRBJ2-2; 8 nucleotides line up with TRBD1. V dropped 1 base and J dropped 4; count of bases not matched to a gene: 11. This CDR3 comprises 18 residues. CDR1 MNHEY and CDR2 SMNVEV come from the germline V gene (reference sequence). The CDR3, as DNA: TGTGCCAGCAGTTTATACCCAGGGGGCGCGTTGGGCACCGGGGAGCTGTTTTTT. Protein: CASSLYPGGALGTGELFF.

This chain links TRBV5-1 with TRBJ2-5; D is possibly TRBD2 (5 bases). CDR1 is SGHRS and CDR2 is YFSETQ in the germline V gene. The CDR3 is 16 amino acids. Trimming stripped 3 bases from V and 4 bases from J, with 19 bases between. CDR3 nucleotides: TGCGCCAGCAGCTCCTTCCTCGCGGGCTCGGCAGAGACCCAGTACTTC. Translation: CASSSFLAGSAETQYF.

The genes are TRBV4-1 and TRBJ2-1; TRBD2 is a possible D gene (6 bases). The length of the CDR3 is 14 residues. Germline V gene data show CDR1 as MGHRA and CDR2 as YSYEKL. Trimming took 1 base from V and 16 from J, leaving 20 bases between them. CDR3 region: CASSQVVLFSAGFF. Written as DNA, the CDR3 is TGCGCCAGCAGCCAAGTTGTATTATTCTCGGCGGGATTCTTC.

In this sample, this clone turned up a few times. The J gene is TRBJ2-7, the V gene TRBV9; 10 bases match TRBD1. The V gene's germline CDR1 is SGDLS and CDR2 YYNGEE. The CDR3 spans 14 residues. The V and J ends lost 4 bases and 5 bases, in that order; junction bases with no gene match: 6. This CDR3 is CASSPGGQGHEQYF. DNA of the CDR3: TGTGCCAGCAGCCCCGGGGGACAGGGGCACGAGCAGTACTTC.

This rearrangement joins TRBV9 to TRBJ1-2; TRBD1 aligns across 7 bases. The ends lost 0 bases at V and 6 bases at J; junction bases unmatched: 8. Germline V gene sequence: CDR1 SGDLS, CDR2 YYNGEE. The CDR3 sequence is 15 residues long. DNA of the CDR3: TGTGCCAGCAGCGTAGCCATTAGACAGGGCCATGGCTACACCTTC. It is translated as CASSVAIRQGHGYTF.

As to this clone: Other nucleotide sequences from this sample produce the same CDR3. The rearrangement links TRBV7-3 to TRBJ2-2; TRBD1 might be the D (5 bases). V was clipped by 6 bases and J by 1 base, with 6 bases between them. The CDR3 length is 13 residues. The germline CDR1 and CDR2 sequences are SGHTA and FQGTGA. In nucleotides, the CDR3 is TGTGCCAGCAGAGGGGAGAACACCGGGGAGCTGTTTTTT. As protein: CASRGENTGELFF.

V gene TRBV19 combines with J gene TRBJ2-5; D unresolved. Trimming shortened V by 5 bases and J by 5 bases, and 15 bases separated the two germline ends. In germline, CDR1 is LNHDA, CDR2 SQIVND (reference sequence). This CDR3 is 14 amino acids long. The CDR3, as DNA: TGTGCCAGTAGTCCAAGATGGGGAATTGAGACCCAGTACTTC. Translating gives CASSPRWGIETQYF.

V usage is TRBV9 and J usage is TRBJ1-2; 12 bases agree with TRBD1. The V segment lost 1 base and the J segment 4 bases; nucleotides outside the gene matches: 8. Germline V gene lookup returns CDR1 SGDLS and CDR2 YYNGEE. This CDR3 contains 17 residues. CDR3 nucleotides: TGTGCCAGCAGCGTACGGGACAGGGGGCGAAGTCCCTATGGCTACACCTTC. Amino acid sequence: CASSVRDRGRSPYGYTF.

As DNA, the CDR3 is TGTGCCAGCAGCCCAAGAACCACTAGCACAGATACGCAGTATTTT. It is translated as CASSPRTTSTDTQYF. This chain links TRBV6-5 with TRBJ2-3, with D unclear. In germline, CDR1 is MNHEY, CDR2 SVGAGI. Between the trimmed V and J ends, which lost 6 bases and 0 bases, there was a span of 13 bases. The CDR3 has 15 amino acids.

This chain joins TRBV6-1 and TRBJ2-5; 7 bases are a match to TRBD1. With V trimmed by 6 bases and J by 3 bases, 10 bases remained unmatched. There are 15 residues in the CDR3. Germline lookup yields CDR1 MNHNS and CDR2 SASEGT. The CDR3 region has the DNA TGTGCCAGCAGCGGGACAGTTCGGCACAAAGAGACCCAGTACTTC. Its protein is CASSGTVRHKETQYF.

This clone was counted once. This chain links TRBV27 with TRBJ2-5; D possibly uses TRBD1 or TRBD2 (6 bases each). V was trimmed by 6 bases and J by 5 bases, leaving 16 bases between them. The CDR3 covers 14 residues. Germline values: CDR1 MNHEY, CDR2 SMNVEV (reference sequence). Here the CDR3 reads CASREGGPRETQYF. In DNA form, the CDR3 reads TGTGCCAGCAGGGAGGGGGGCCCCCGGGAGACCCAGTACTTC.